This T cell receptor beta chain was sequenced during a study of T-cell reconstitution after alpha-beta-depleted transplantation in children. Regarding the study as a whole: Alpha-beta T cells present about two months after transplant were reported to originate from several hundred expanded graft clones. Day-60 TCRbeta diversity that was high in some patients was derived from surviving recipient T cells and thymic progenitors. When one year had passed after transplant, most T-cell counts and diversity came from newly produced T cells.

The V gene lost 1 base and the J gene lost 3 bases, with 11 bases spanning the gap. The length of the CDR3 is 14 residues. Germline loops: CDR1 SGHRS, CDR2 YFSETQ. Construction of the TCRbeta library involved unique molecular identifiers. From the PCR reads, TCRdb called clonotypes with MiXCR, one entry per CDR3 protein. In the table there are about 600,000 distinct CDR3 sequences, roughly 24% of which are singletons. The sample holds a few counts of this clonotype. Its antigen is currently unknown. The V call is TRBV5-1, the J call TRBJ2-7; no firm D call. This sequence originates from a boy under three years old who had a stem cell transplant for acute myeloid leukemia, so the T cells may come from the graft donor. Specimen: PBMCs, mostly from graft donor cells, collected 360 days after TCRalphabeta/CD19-depleted stem cell transplant. This CDR3 reads CASSLKQSNYEQYF. CDR3 sequence (DNA): TGCGCCAGCAGCTTGAAGCAGTCGAACTACGAGCAGTACTTC. Looking up the rest from reference TRBV5-1 and TRBJ2-7 gives the full variable domain: KAGVTQTPRYLIKTRGQQVTLSCSPISGHRSVSWYQQTPGQGLQFLFEYFSETQRNKGNFPGRFSGRQFSNSRSEMNVSTLELGDSALYLCASSLKQSNYEQYFGPGTRLTVT.